This T cell receptor beta chain was recorded in a study of OX40 agonist ivuxolimab in advanced cancers. Background on the study: As their treatment, patients were administered ivuxolimab, an agonistic anti-OX40 (CD134) antibody. Three patients had partial responses: one hepatocellular carcinoma, two cutaneous melanoma. Patients got intravenous ivuxolimab at 0.01 to 10 mg/kg every 2 weeks.

General study findings and limits: Compared with others, partial responders at 0.1-3.0 mg/kg displayed clonal expansion among the lowest.

Data came from immunoSEQ multiplex PCR; TCRdb stores just in-frame clones and leaves some out. The repertoire has fewer than 90,000 clones, less than 90% of them found once; the top ten carry around 3.2%. V dropped 3 bases and J dropped 9; count of bases not matched to a gene: 14. CDR1 and CDR2 (germline): LNHDA, SQIVND (reference sequence). CDR3 length equals 16 residues. A remark on this clone: The antigen remains unidentified. The same CDR3 arises from other DNA sequences in this sample as well.

The specimen comprised CD4+ or CD8+ T cells sorted from blood, sampled in a trial of the OX40 agonist ivuxolimab. The receptor was derived from an adult with an advanced solid tumor such as melanoma, head and neck, liver or kidney cancer. This chain links TRBV19 with TRBJ2-5; 9 bases are a match to TRBD2. Written as DNA, the CDR3 is TGTGCCAGTAGTATTGGCAGCGGGGGGCCGAAGAAGGCCCAGTACTTC. It yields the protein CASSIGSGGPKKAQYF. The entire variable domain, with the rest obtained from reference TRBV19 and TRBJ2-5, is as follows: DGGITQSPKYLFRKEGQNVTLSCEQNLNHDAMYWYRQDPGQGLRLIYYSQIVNDFQKGDIAEGYSVSREKKESFPLTVTSAQKNPTAFYLCASSIGSGGPKKAQYFGPGTRLLVL.